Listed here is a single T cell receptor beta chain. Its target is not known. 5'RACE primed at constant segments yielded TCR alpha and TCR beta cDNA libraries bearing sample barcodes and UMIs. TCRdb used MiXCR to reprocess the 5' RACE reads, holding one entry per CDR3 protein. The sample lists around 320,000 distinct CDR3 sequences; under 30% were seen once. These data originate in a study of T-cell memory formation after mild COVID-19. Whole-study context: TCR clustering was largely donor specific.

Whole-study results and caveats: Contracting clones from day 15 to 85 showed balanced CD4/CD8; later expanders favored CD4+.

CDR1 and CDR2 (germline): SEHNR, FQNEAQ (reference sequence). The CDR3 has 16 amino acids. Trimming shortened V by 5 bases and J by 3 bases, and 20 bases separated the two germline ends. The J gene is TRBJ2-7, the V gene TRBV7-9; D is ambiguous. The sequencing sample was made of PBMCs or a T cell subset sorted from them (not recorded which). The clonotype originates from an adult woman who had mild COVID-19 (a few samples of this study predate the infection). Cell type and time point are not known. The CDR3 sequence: CASSRMAGPPDYEQYF. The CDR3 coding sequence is TGTGCCAGCAGCCGTATGGCCGGTCCACCCGACTACGAGCAGTACTTC.